This T cell receptor beta chain stems from a study of T cell responses to AZD1222 COVID-19 vaccine. Study findings and constraints: Two doses of AZD1222 preceded a rise in Spike-specific TCR breadth and depth. Repertoires were collected only later (after the peak T cell response had occurred). Of the AZD1222 recipients, only six were seropositive at baseline. Nearly half of spike-specific TCRs reportedly go after variant regions that carry no mutations.

In germline, CDR1 is MNHEY, CDR2 SVGAGI. The CDR3 covers 12 residues. The ends were cut back, 6 bases at V and 4 bases at J, with 9 bases in the middle. Data came from immunoSEQ multiplex PCR; TCRdb stores just in-frame clones and leaves some out. The repertoire consists of under 100,000 clones, with over 75% occurring once and the leading ten covering 9.5% to 13%. Notes on this clone: Its antigen is still unknown.

The sequences come from peripheral blood, collected 28 days after the second AZD1222 dose. The sequence was obtained from an adult who received the AZD1222 COVID-19 vaccine. The rearrangement uses TRBV6-5 and TRBJ1-2, with no clear D. The CDR3 DNA reads as TGTGCCAGCAGCCTCGACACCTATGGCTACACCTTC. The encoded protein is CASSLDTYGYTF.